This T cell receptor beta chain was sequenced during a study of T cell changes during pregnancy in multiple sclerosis. The table came from immunoSEQ multiplex PCR; TCRdb's copy has only in-frame clones and leaves some out. Of fewer than 95,000 clones in the sample, about 93% were seen once. This clone was recorded once. Trimming took 1 base from V and 6 from J, leaving 9 bases between them. CDR1 is SEHNR, CDR2 FQNEAQ, per germline (reference sequence). CDR3 length: 13 residues. The sequencing used peripheral blood, collected in the first trimester of pregnancy. The J gene is TRBJ1-2, the V gene TRBV7-9; D gene ambiguous. The origin of this receptor is a female donor in good health, enrolled as a control in a pregnancy study. CDR3 amino acids: CASSLGEVNGYTF. The DNA for the CDR3 is TGTGCCAGCAGCTTAGGGGAGGTGAATGGCTACACCTTC.